Presented here are 10 T cell receptor beta chains from one specimen sequenced in a study of blood T cell repertoires in COVID-19. The assay was immunoSEQ multiplex PCR, and TCRdb's table has in-frame clones only and misses some. This table has 150,000 to 200,000 clones, approximately 80% appearing once. Specimen: PBMCs or T cells enriched from blood (not recorded which). The receptor source for this set is an older woman who had recovered from COVID-19.

In its sample, this clone was seen once. V gene TRBV4-1 combines with J gene TRBJ2-1, with D possibly matching TRBD1 (5 bases). V dropped 0 bases and J dropped 13 bases, with 13 bases sitting between them. This CDR3 is 13 amino acids long. Germline CDR1 is MGHRA and CDR2 is YSYEKL. The chain's CDR3 is CASSQDGVGAQFF. Here the CDR3 DNA reads TGCGCCAGCAGCCAAGATGGTGTAGGGGCCCAGTTCTTC.

This clone was seen only once. The chain couples TRBV6-6 to TRBJ1-5; 8 bases are shared with TRBD1. The V gene end was trimmed by 5 bases and the J gene end by 4 bases; junction bases not matched to a gene: 10. Per germline, CDR1 MNHNY and CDR2 SVGAGI (reference sequence). This CDR3 contains 16 residues. The CDR3 region is CASSGGTGWENQPQHF. The DNA of the CDR3 is TGTGCCAGCAGTGGCGGGACAGGTTGGGAGAATCAGCCCCAGCATTTT.

This clone was counted once. The chain carries TRBV7-2 and TRBJ2-1, with D possibly matching TRBD2 (5 bases). Trimming removed 2 bases from V and 4 bases from J, with 6 bases in between. The CDR3 runs to 13 residues. Germline V gene lookup returns CDR1 SGHTA and CDR2 FQGNSA. For the CDR3, the DNA is TGTGCCAGCAGCTTAAGCGGTTACAATGAGCAGTTCTTC. As protein: CASSLSGYNEQFF.

The chain recombines TRBV28 with TRBJ2-7, with D possibly matching TRBD1 (6 bases). The CDR3 extends over 15 amino acids. The germline V gene has CDR1 MDHEN and CDR2 SYDVKM. The V end was cut by 5 bases, the J end by 4 bases, with 18 bases between. The CDR3 sequence is CASSPPQAGVYEQYF. CDR3 coding DNA: TGTGCCAGCAGTCCACCGCAGGCAGGGGTTTACGAGCAGTACTTC.

The gene calls are TRBV4-1 and TRBJ2-7; D is possibly TRBD1 (6 bases). The CDR3 is made up of 14 amino acids. V shed 2 bases and J shed 7 bases, with 15 bases lying between them. Germline loops: CDR1 MGHRA, CDR2 YSYEKL. In nucleotides, the CDR3 is TGCGCCAGCAGCCAATTGTGGGGGCTGAGGGAGCAGTACTTC. As protein: CASSQLWGLREQYF.

This clone is a singleton in its sample. V usage is TRBV2 and J usage is TRBJ1-1, with TRBD1 identical over 7 bases. Trimming at V came to 2 bases and at J to 10 bases, leaving 13 bases not matched to a gene. Germline V gene data show CDR1 as SNHLY and CDR2 as FYNNEI. The CDR3 sequence is 15 residues long. DNA of the CDR3: TGTGCCAGCAGTGAACTGACAGGGATAGGTTCAAGAGCTTTCTTT. Its translation is CASSELTGIGSRAFF. The full variable domain, rest sourced from reference TRBV2 and TRBJ1-1, is EPEVTQTPSHQVTQMGQEVILRCVPISNHLYFYWYRQILGQKVEFLVSFYNNEISEKSEIFDDQFSVERPDGSNFTLKIRSTKLEDSAMYFCASSELTGIGSRAFFGQGTRLTVV.

The chain has TRBV12-3 or TRBV12-4 and TRBJ1-2; D is perhaps TRBD1 (5 bases). The V end lost 3 bases, the J end lost 8 bases, and 10 bases lay between the germline ends. The length of the CDR3 is 12 residues. CDR3 protein: CASSFWGDGYTF. In DNA form, the CDR3 reads TGTGCCAGCAGTTTTTGGGGGGACGGCTACACCTTC.

The rearrangement links TRBV23-1 to TRBJ1-2, with no clear D. TRBV23-1 is an ORF; its function is uncertain. V lost 1 base to trimming and J lost 5 bases, with 17 bases between them. This CDR3 spans 16 amino acids. The CDR3 DNA sequence: TGCGCCAGCAGTCAATGGGAGACCCCTGGAGGGTATGGCTACACCTTC. Amino acids: CASSQWETPGGYGYTF.

The count of this clone is one. The rearrangement links TRBV5-1 to TRBJ1-1; tentative D call: TRBD1 (5 bases). Trimming took 0 bases from V and 5 from J, leaving 14 bases between them. Germline lookup yields CDR1 SGHRS and CDR2 YFSETQ. The CDR3 sequence is 15 residues long. Written as DNA, the CDR3 is TGCGCCAGCAGCTTGGCCGGGGCAGGGAGGACTGAAGCTTTCTTT. As protein: CASSLAGAGRTEAFF.

This clone has ten or more counts. The chain recombines TRBV11-2 with TRBJ2-1, with 9 bases identical to TRBD1. The V gene end was trimmed by 5 bases and the J gene end by 8 bases; junction bases not matched to a gene: 16. This CDR3 region has 17 residues. Germline CDR1 is SGHAT and CDR2 is FQNNGV. In DNA form, the CDR3 reads TGTGCCAGCAGCGTAAGATATTACCGGGACAGGGTGCATGAGCAGTTCTTC. Translated: CASSVRYYRDRVHEQFF.